This T cell receptor beta chain was captured by sequencing in a study of blood T cell repertoires in COVID-19. Study-level background: Collection of acute and convalescent COVID-19 samples took place in the United States, Italy and Spain.

The CDR3 runs 15 residues. Germline trimming cut 2 bases from V and 0 bases from J; bases unmatched to any gene: 5. Per the germline V gene, CDR1 is SGHRS and CDR2 is YFSETQ. Original methodology: It was from reference gene primer amplification that nucleated cell counts were estimated. Data came from immunoSEQ multiplex PCR; TCRdb stores just in-frame clones and leaves some out. V and J calls and clone size are as listed in that table; D and trimming were resolved from the DNA. The sample shows about 180,000 clones, about 85% of them seen only once. The chain has TRBV5-1 and TRBJ2-7; 7 nucleotides agree with TRBD1. Sequencing was carried out using peripheral blood. This TCR was sampled from a woman aged 50 to 65 with COVID-19, enrolled during active disease. The CDR3 loop is CASSLGQVSSYEQYF. CDR3 sequence (DNA): TGCGCCAGCAGCTTAGGACAGGTGAGCTCCTACGAGCAGTACTTC. Based on the CDR3 plus reference TRBV5-1 and TRBJ2-7, the full variable domain is KAGVTQTPRYLIKTRGQQVTLSCSPISGHRSVSWYQQTPGQGLQFLFEYFSETQRNKGNFPGRFSGRQFSNSRSEMNVSTLELGDSALYLCASSLGQVSSYEQYFGPGTRLTVT.